What follows are 21 T cell receptor beta chains derived from one specimen sequenced in a study of Tregs in tolerant kidney transplant recipients. TCRdb keeps only in-frame clones here, not all; method: immunoSEQ multiplex PCR. The ten most abundant clones cover 3.5% to 4.5% of a sample with about 23,000 clones. Mixed chimerism was transient after nonmyeloablative marrow transplants from related graft donors. Sequenced here: CD4+ T cells from blood (PBMCs), sampled 6 months after the transplant. The receptor set was obtained from a human patient who received a combined kidney and bone marrow transplant. These T cells may partly come from the graft donor.

Note on this clone: The read terminates 3 residues before the CDR3 end, so the remaining end is supplied by the germline J gene. Different DNA sequences within this sample yield the same CDR3. This rearrangement joins TRBV7-2 to TRBJ1-3; D remains ambiguous. Germline assignment: CDR1 SGHTA and CDR2 FQGNSA. CDR3 size: 13 residues. V lost 5 bases to trimming and J lost 1 base, with 6 bases between them. Partial CDR3 DNA: TGTGCCAGCAGCCCCAATTCTGGAAACACC. Translated, it gives CASSPNSGNT. The entire CDR3 is CASSPNSGNTIYF.

CDR3 bases read: TGCAGTGCTTCCTACCTGGGACTAGCGGGTAGTCACAATGAG. Encoded protein: CSASYLGLAGSHNE. The full CDR3 protein is CSASYLGLAGSHNEQFF. The chain employs TRBV20-1 and TRBJ2-1; 12 positions agree with TRBD2. The sequenced fragment ends 3 residues before the CDR3 boundary, so the rest is inferred from the germline J gene. Germline V CDR1 and CDR2: DFQATT, SNEGSKA (reference sequence). V shed 5 bases and J 5 bases; nucleotides not matched to a gene: 13. CDR3 size: 17 residues.

A remark on this clone: From the germline J gene comes the end of the CDR3, since the read stops 3 residues before it. The chain employs TRBV19 and TRBJ2-7, with 7 bases fitting TRBD2. The V gene end was trimmed by 3 bases and the J gene end by 2 bases; junction bases not matched to a gene: 7. Germline V gene lookup returns CDR1 LNHDA and CDR2 SQIVND (reference sequence). CDR3 size: 15 residues. Here the CDR3 reads CASSIQPSGAYEQYF. Partial CDR3 DNA: TGTGCCAGTAGTATTCAGCCTAGCGGAGCCTACGAG.

In regard to this clone: Coverage ceases 3 residues before the CDR3 finishes, and the germline J gene fills in the end. The chain is built from TRBV7-9 and TRBJ2-1; 8 bases fit TRBD1. Germline values: CDR1 SEHNR, CDR2 FQNEAQ (reference sequence). This CDR3 has 15 amino acids. J gave up 4 bases and V 5 bases, and 7 bases lay outside the gene matches. The sequenced part of the CDR3 DNA is TGTGCCAGCAGCCGCGACAGGGGCACGTACAATGAG. Translation: CASSRDRGTYNE. The CDR3 in full is CASSRDRGTYNEQFF.

Regarding this clone: The read halts 3 residues ahead of the CDR3 end, with the missing end drawn from the germline J gene. This rearrangement joins TRBV19 to TRBJ1-2, with D unclear. Germline lookup yields CDR1 LNHDA and CDR2 SQIVND (reference sequence). The V gene lost 6 bases and the J gene lost 4 bases, with 12 bases spanning the gap. The CDR3 runs 13 residues. CDR3 DNA, as far as it was read: TGTGCCAGTAGGGCCGACAAGGCCTATGGC. This sequence encodes CASRADKAYG. The full-length CDR3 reads as CASRADKAYGYTF. Full variable domain (rest looked up from reference TRBV19 and TRBJ1-2): DGGITQSPKYLFRKEGQNVTLSCEQNLNHDAMYWYRQDPGQGLRLIYYSQIVNDFQKGDIAEGYSVSREKKESFPLTVTSAQKNPTAFYLCASRADKAYGYTFGSGTRLTVV.

Comments on this clone: Coverage ceases 3 residues before the CDR3 finishes, and the germline J gene fills in the end. The chain is built from TRBV7-2 and TRBJ1-3; D is unresolved. V gave up 0 bases and J gave up 0 bases, with 3 bases separating them. Germline V gives CDR1 SGHTA, CDR2 FQGNSA. CDR3 length: 14 residues. This CDR3 is CASSLASSGNTIYF. CDR3 bases read: TGTGCCAGCAGCTTAGCCAGCTCTGGAAACACC.

In regard to this clone: The sequence runs out 3 residues before the end of the CDR3; the remainder is reconstructed from the germline J gene. The rearrangement uses TRBV7-9 and TRBJ2-2, with 7 positions matching TRBD2. The CDR3 length is 13 residues. Germline loops: CDR1 SEHNR, CDR2 FQNEAQ (reference sequence). Losses at the gene ends were 3 bases for V and 10 bases for J; bases not matched to a gene: 5. CDR3 sequence: CASSLASGKELFF. CDR3 bases read: TGTGCCAGCAGCTTGGCTAGCGGAAAGGAG. Full variable domain (rest looked up from reference TRBV7-9 and TRBJ2-2): DTGVSQNPRHKITKRGQNVTFRCDPISEHNRLYWYRQTLGQGPEFLTYFQNEAQLEKSRLLSDRFSAERPKGSFSTLEIQRTEQGDSAMYLCASSLASGKELFFGEGSRLTVL.

A note on this clone: The CDR3 is cut off 3 residues early in the read; its end comes from the germline J gene. This rearrangement joins TRBV2 to TRBJ2-1, with 13 bases that match TRBD2. CDR1 and CDR2 from the germline V gene are SNHLY and FYNNEI. The CDR3 has 15 amino acids. With 8 bases clipped from V and 9 bases from J, the junction kept 10 bases outside the gene matches. Incomplete CDR3 DNA: TGTGCCAGCTACGAACTAGCGGGAGGGTTTCGTGAG. Encoded protein: CASYELAGGFRE. The whole CDR3 is CASYELAGGFREQFF.

For this clone: The read is 3 residues too short to cover the CDR3 end, so that end is filled in from the germline J gene. The V call is TRBV20-1, the J call TRBJ1-2, with D maybe TRBD1 (5 bases). Germline CDR1 reads DFQATT; CDR2 reads SNEGSKA (reference sequence). V was pared by 4 bases and J by 4 bases, with 7 bases between. This CDR3 region has 11 residues. The CDR3 region is CSAMQGYGYTF. The sequenced CDR3 bases are TGCAGTGCTATGCAGGGCTATGGC.

About this clone: From the germline J gene comes the end of the CDR3, since the read stops 3 residues before it. The chain has TRBV6-2 or TRBV6-3 and TRBJ2-2; possible D gene TRBD1, 5 bases. Trimming removed 6 bases at V and 0 bases at J, with 11 bases between. The length of the CDR3 is 15 residues. Germline V gene lookup returns CDR1 MNHEY and CDR2 SVGEGT. The CDR3 is CASRRTRTNTGELFF. CDR3 DNA (partial): TGTGCCAGCAGGCGGACAAGGACGAACACCGGGGAG.

Concerning this clone: The CDR3 extends 3 residues past the end of the read, so its final part is completed from the germline J gene. V gene TRBV6-1 combines with J gene TRBJ1-6; TRBD1 might be the D (5 bases). CDR3 length: 13 residues. The ends were cut back, 4 bases at V and 7 bases at J, with 8 bases in the middle. Germline V gene lookup returns CDR1 MNHNS and CDR2 SASEGT. The sequenced CDR3 bases are TGTGCCAGCAGTGGCAGGGAGAATTCACCC. Translated: CASSGRENSP. The entire CDR3 reads CASSGRENSPLHF.

Comments on this clone: The read ends 3 residues early relative to the CDR3; the germline J gene fills the gap. The chain links TRBV20-1 to TRBJ2-3; 9 bases map to TRBD2. The germline V gene encodes CDR1 DFQATT and CDR2 SNEGSKA (reference sequence). The junction had 18 bases not matched to a gene; V was cut back by 7 bases and J by 4 bases. The CDR3 spans 17 residues. The CDR3 spells CSDRRHNSGRTPDTQYF. The part of the CDR3 DNA that was read is TGCAGTGATCGTCGACACAATAGCGGGAGAACCCCAGATACG.

By frequency, this clone registers medium-sized. The read ends 3 residues before the CDR3 terminus; that terminus is restored from the germline J gene. The rearrangement joins TRBV7-6 to TRBJ2-4; possibly TRBD2 for D (6 bases). The CDR3 spans 15 residues. V lost 10 bases to trimming and J lost 1 base, with 17 bases between them. Germline loops: CDR1 SGHVS, CDR2 FNYEAQ. CDR3 DNA (partial): TGTGCCAACCAGGGAGGAGGGTTGGCCAAAAACATT. Protein sequence: CANQGGGLAKNI. The CDR3 reads in full as CANQGGGLAKNIQYF. Full variable domain (outside the CDR3, taken from reference TRBV7-6 and TRBJ2-4): GAGVSQSPRYKVTKRGQDVALRCDPISGHVSLYWYRQALGQGPEFLTYFNYEAQQDKSGLPNDRFSAERPEGSISTLTIQRTEQRDSAMYRCANQGGGLAKNIQYFGAGTRLSVL.

Notes on this clone: The read falls 3 residues short of the CDR3 end, and the missing part is taken from the germline J gene. This chain links TRBV20-1 with TRBJ2-5; 12 bases fit TRBD2. V was pared by 6 bases and J by 1 base, with 3 bases of the junction left unmatched. Germline V gene data show CDR1 as DFQATT and CDR2 as SNEGSKA (reference sequence). The CDR3 consists of 14 residues. The CDR3 loop is CSAGTSGSQETQYF. CDR3 DNA, as far as it was read: TGCAGTGCGGGGACTAGCGGGTCCCAAGAGACC.

Comment on this clone: The read gets to within 3 residues of the CDR3 end, and the germline J gene fills in the rest. This chain connects TRBV7-9 to TRBJ2-2, with a possible D match to TRBD2 (5 bases). The CDR3 totals 14 residues. V lost 1 base and J lost 5, with 8 bases in between. CDR1 and CDR2 (germline): SEHNR, FQNEAQ (reference sequence). The CDR3 loop is CASSLVRTTGELFF. Incomplete CDR3 DNA: TGTGCCAGCAGCTTAGTAAGGACTACCGGGGAG.

Concerning this clone: The CDR3 end is not reached by the read, which stops 3 residues before it; the germline J gene fills it in. The V gene is TRBV7-7, the J gene TRBJ2-2, with 7 nucleotides matching TRBD1. This CDR3 contains 18 residues. Germline V gene lookup returns CDR1 SSHAT and CDR2 FNYEAQ (reference sequence). V was pared by 4 bases and J by 0 bases, with 11 bases of the junction left unmatched. The CDR3 bases that were read are TGTGCCAGCAGCTCGCGGGCGACAGGGCCGTCGAACACCGGGGAG. This sequence encodes CASSSRATGPSNTGE. The whole CDR3 protein is CASSSRATGPSNTGELFF.

Comment on this clone: The read falls 3 residues short of the CDR3 end, and the missing part is taken from the germline J gene. The chain couples TRBV7-8 to TRBJ2-7, with 10 bases aligning to TRBD2. Trimming took 2 bases from V and 5 from J; bases not matched to a gene: 3. Germline-derived CDR1 and CDR2 are SGHVS and FQNEAQ. This CDR3 has 14 residues. The part of the CDR3 DNA that was read is TGTGCCAGCAGCTTACTAGCGGGAGTGGACGAG. This gives the protein CASSLLAGVDE. Given in full, the CDR3 is CASSLLAGVDEQYF.

On this clone itself: The CDR3 goes on 3 residues after the read ends, and that part is filled in from the germline J gene. This rearrangement joins TRBV2 to TRBJ1-3, with D possibly matching TRBD1 (6 bases). Trimming removed 6 bases at V and 4 bases at J, with 10 bases between. CDR1 is SNHLY and CDR2 is FYNNEI in the germline V gene. The CDR3 runs to 13 residues. CDR3 DNA (partial): TGTGCCAGCAGGCAAGGACAGGGAAACACC. Its translation: CASRQGQGNT. The full CDR3 protein reads CASRQGQGNTIYF.

Turning to this clone: The read ends 3 residues shy of where the CDR3 ends; the end is completed using the germline J gene. This chain connects TRBV7-9 to TRBJ1-2; TRBD1 might be the D (6 bases). The CDR3 extends over 15 amino acids. CDR1 and CDR2 from the germline V gene are SEHNR and FQNEAQ (reference sequence). V was clipped by 5 bases and J by 3 bases, with 16 bases between them. CDR3 sequence reads: CASSHYRVGHYGYTF. The part of the CDR3 DNA that was read is TGTGCCAGCAGCCACTACAGGGTAGGGCACTATGGC.

Comment on this clone: Coverage ceases 3 residues before the CDR3 finishes, and the germline J gene fills in the end. The rearrangement joins TRBV30 to TRBJ1-4; 7 bases are shared with TRBD1. Germline V lookup: CDR1 GTSNPN, CDR2 SVGIG (reference sequence). Unmatched junction bases numbered 9, after V lost 3 bases and J lost 5 bases. The CDR3 is 15 residues long. The CDR3 is CAWRTQGGPNEKLFF. The sequenced CDR3 bases are TGTGCCTGGAGGACCCAAGGGGGCCCCAATGAAAAA.

Concerning this clone itself: The read stops 3 residues short of the end of the CDR3; the missing end is completed from the germline J gene. The gene calls are TRBV28 and TRBJ2-5; 8 bases map to TRBD1. Germline V lookup: CDR1 MDHEN, CDR2 SYDVKM. After removal of 5 bases from V and 4 bases from J, the junction contained 6 bases not matched to a gene. There are 14 residues in the CDR3. The DNA read from the CDR3 is TGTGCCAGCAGTCCGCGGACAGGGAGAGAGACC. Protein sequence: CASSPRTGRET. The full CDR3 protein is CASSPRTGRETQYF.